A selection of T cell receptor beta chains follows, all from one sample in a study of cytomegalovirus exposure and HLA in healthy donors. TCRdb keeps only in-frame clones here, not all; method: immunoSEQ multiplex PCR. The sample holds 140,000 to 150,000 clones, around three fifths seen once. Sequenced sample: PBMCs. These receptors were obtained from a male donor in good health and CMV-seronegative. Each CDR3 is given with its conserved first and last residue. A D gene is named only where the DNA matches it firmly. Clone sizes are given selectively: once, few, many, or a class where the clone is expanded.

j_gene	v_gene	d_gene	len	abundance	CDR3nt	CDR3aa
TRBJ1-1	TRBV6-1	-	13	-	TGTGCCAGCCCTGGGGAGGGGTGGGGTGAAGCTTTCTTT	CASPGEGWGEAFF
TRBJ2-7	TRBV4-3	TRBD1	14	-	TGCGCCAGCAGCCCAGGGACAGGAGGCTACGAGCAGTACTTC	CASSPGTGGYEQYF
TRBJ1-2	TRBV7-9	-	18	-	TGTGCCAGCAGCTTAGCGGGAGACAGGAGACGGACCTACTATGGCTACACCTTC	CASSLAGDRRRTYYGYTF
TRBJ2-5	TRBV27	TRBD2	17	-	TGTGCCAGCACAACGGGACGACTAGCGGGGGTCCAAGAGACCCAGTACTTC	CASTTGRLAGVQETQYF
TRBJ2-2	TRBV28	TRBD1	14	-	TGTGCCAGCCTAACGACAGGGGGCACCGGGGAGCTGTTTTTT	CASLTTGGTGELFF
TRBJ1-1	TRBV9	-	14	-	TGTGCCAGCGGAGGGGGGGGGCCTGGCACTGAAGCTTTCTTT	CASGGGGPGTEAFF
TRBJ1-6	TRBV27	TRBD1	15	-	TGTGCCAGCAGCTCCTACAGGGGACGCGGTTCACCCCTCCACTTT	CASSSYRGRGSPLHF
TRBJ1-2	TRBV2	TRBD1	14	many	TGTGCCAGCAGTGAAGTCTCAGGGGGCTATGGCTACACCTTC	CASSEVSGGYGYTF
TRBJ1-3	TRBV27	-	13	once	TGTGCCAGCAGTTTTAGAGAAGGAAACACCATATATTTT	CASSFREGNTIYF
TRBJ2-3	TRBV9	TRBD2	15	once	TGTGCCAGCAGCGTAGGCGGGGGAAGGACAGATACGCAGTATTTT	CASSVGGGRTDTQYF
TRBJ1-2	TRBV5-1	TRBD1	14	-	TGCGCCAGCAGCAAGGTTGGGACAGGGGATGGCTACACCTTC	CASSKVGTGDGYTF
TRBJ2-5	TRBV7-7	TRBD2	12	-	TGTGCCATCGGAGCGGGGGGGGAGACCCAGTACTTC	CAIGAGGETQYF
TRBJ2-3	TRBV7-3	TRBD2	13	-	TGTGCCAGCAGCTCGGGGGGGACAGATACGCAGTATTTT	CASSSGGTDTQYF
TRBJ2-5	TRBV5-1	-	15	once	TGCGCCAGCAGCTTGGCCAGCGAGCTACGAGAGACCCAGTACTTC	CASSLASELRETQYF
TRBJ2-1	TRBV6-1	-	14	few	TGTGCCAGCAGCCCCACGGGGGATACGGGACGACAGTTCTTC	CASSPTGDTGRQFF
TRBJ2-2	TRBV14	-	15	-	TGTGCCAGCAGCCAGCGGGATCTCACCACCGGGGAGCTGTTTTTT	CASSQRDLTTGELFF
TRBJ1-2	TRBV5-6	-	15	-	TGTGCCAGCAGCTTGACTTTGACGACGGGATATGGCTACACCTTC	CASSLTLTTGYGYTF
TRBJ2-7	TRBV11-2	TRBD2	15	-	TGTGCCAGCAGCTTCTTAGCGGGGGTAACCTACGAGCAGTACTTC	CASSFLAGVTYEQYF
TRBJ2-7	TRBV5-5	-	15	-	TGTGCCAGCAGCTTGTTTCGAGACAGAAGCTACGAGCAGTACTTC	CASSLFRDRSYEQYF
TRBJ1-2	TRBV18	-	15	-	TGTGCCAGCTTCCGGAGCGGAATAATGGGAGCAGGCTACACCTTC	CASFRSGIMGAGYTF
TRBJ2-6	TRBV27	-	15	-	TGTGCCAGCCGCACATCAGGCTCTGGGGCCAACGTCCTGACTTTC	CASRTSGSGANVLTF
TRBJ2-6	TRBV10-2	-	13	-	TGCGCCAGCACTGTCTCTGGGGCCAACGTCCTGACTTTC	CASTVSGANVLTF
TRBJ1-5	TRBV2	-	13	-	TGTGCCAGCAAGAGGGATAGCAATCAGCCCCAGCATTTT	CASKRDSNQPQHF
TRBJ2-7	TRBV19	TRBD2	16	few	TGTGCCAGTAGTATTTCACTAGCGGGGACCCCCTACGAGCAGTACTTC	CASSISLAGTPYEQYF
TRBJ2-2	TRBV7-3	TRBD1	15	-	TGTGCCAGCAGCTTAATGACAGGGGGGACCGGGGAGCTGTTTTTT	CASSLMTGGTGELFF
TRBJ2-1	TRBV10-3	TRBD1	15	-	TGTGCCATCAGTTCCGGGACAGGCTACTACAATGAGCAGTTCTTC	CAISSGTGYYNEQFF
TRBJ1-1	TRBV29-1	TRBD1	13	few	TGCAGCGTTCGGGACAGGACGAACACTGAAGCTTTCTTT	CSVRDRTNTEAFF
TRBJ2-1	TRBV6-5	-	12	-	TGTGCCAGCAGTTACGGAGAAAATGAGCAGTTCTTC	CASSYGENEQFF
TRBJ2-4	TRBV7-2	TRBD1	14	-	TGTGCCAGCAGCTCCGCAGGACAGGGGGCCATTCAGTACTTC	CASSSAGQGAIQYF
TRBJ1-1	TRBV7-6	-	11	-	TGTGCCAGCAGCCTTACTACTGAAGCTTTCTTT	CASSLTTEAFF
TRBJ2-3	TRBV5-1	TRBD2	17	-	TGCGCCAGCAGCACCAAACTAGCGGGGCTTAGCACAGATACGCAGTATTTT	CASSTKLAGLSTDTQYF
TRBJ2-1	TRBV7-3	-	14	-	TGTGCCAGCAGCATGGGACTGGCGACGGATGAGCAGTTCTTC	CASSMGLATDEQFF
TRBJ2-2	TRBV5-5	-	12	-	TGTGCCAGCAGCCCCGCGGCCGGGGAGCTGTTTTTT	CASSPAAGELFF
TRBJ1-4	TRBV15	-	15	-	TGTGCCACCAAATTCCTCCAGGGGACGGATGAAAAACTGTTTTTT	CATKFLQGTDEKLFF
TRBJ1-2	TRBV2	TRBD1	13	once	TGTGCCAGCAGTGATGTACAGGGGGGCGGCTACACCTTC	CASSDVQGGGYTF
TRBJ1-2	TRBV7-3	TRBD1	13	few	TGTGCCAGCAGCCAAAGACAGGGCTCCCGCTACACCTTC	CASSQRQGSRYTF
TRBJ2-3	TRBV9	TRBD2	17	-	TGTGCCAGCAGCGTAGGGGCGGTACTAGCGGCCAAGAATACGCAGTATTTT	CASSVGAVLAAKNTQYF
TRBJ2-3	TRBV5-1	-	14	-	TGCGCCAGCAGCTTGGCCGGGGGGCAAGATACGCAGTATTTT	CASSLAGGQDTQYF
TRBJ1-1	TRBV7-6	TRBD1	15	once	TGTGCCAGCAGCCGACCGGACAGGATGAACACTGAAGCTTTCTTT	CASSRPDRMNTEAFF
TRBJ1-1	TRBV4-2	-	19	-	TGTGCCAGCAGCCAATTCCCAGGAGATGGGCAGACTAAGAACACTGAAGCTTTCTTT	CASSQFPGDGQTKNTEAFF
TRBJ2-1	TRBV21-1	-	14	-	TGTGCCAGCATTCATAGCTCGGGGGTGGATGAGCAGTTCTTC	CASIHSSGVDEQFF
TRBJ1-4	TRBV6-6	-	14	-	TGTGCCAGCAGTCAGACAAGTGAGAATGAAAAACTGTTTTTT	CASSQTSENEKLFF
TRBJ2-3	TRBV29-1	TRBD1	14	-	TGCAGCGTTGACGGGACAGGGGTCGGTGATACGCAGTATTTT	CSVDGTGVGDTQYF
TRBJ2-5	TRBV19	TRBD1	15	-	TGTGCCAGTAGTATAAGGACAGGGGACCAAGAGACCCAGTACTTC	CASSIRTGDQETQYF
TRBJ2-4	TRBV6-5	-	15	-	TGTGCCAGCAGTTACCAGGGTCTAGCCAAAAACATTCAGTACTTC	CASSYQGLAKNIQYF
TRBJ2-2	TRBV15	TRBD2	18	-	TGTGCCACCAGCAATGAGGGGCTTGGGACTATAGGGGCCGGGGAGCTGTTTTTT	CATSNEGLGTIGAGELFF
TRBJ2-1	TRBV7-9	TRBD2	14	-	TGTGCCAGCAGGCGGGGGGGACATAGGGATGAGCAGTTCTTC	CASRRGGHRDEQFF
TRBJ2-1	TRBV10-1	TRBD2	20	-	TGCGCCAGCAGTAGAAAGCCGGGACTAGCGGGGGGGCAAATACGGAATGAGCAGTTCTTC	CASSRKPGLAGGQIRNEQFF
TRBJ2-7	TRBV7-9	TRBD1	16	-	TGTGCCAGCAGCGTCACTTGGGGACAGAAATCCTACGAGCAGTACTTC	CASSVTWGQKSYEQYF
TRBJ1-6	TRBV5-6	TRBD1	13	-	TGTGCCAGCAGCTGGGGACAGGAGTCACCCCTCCACTTT	CASSWGQESPLHF
TRBJ1-5	TRBV5-1	TRBD1	15	-	TGCGCCAGCAGCCCACGAGGGACAGGGGTTGAGCCCCAGCATTTT	CASSPRGTGVEPQHF
TRBJ1-5	TRBV11-3	TRBD1	13	-	TGTGCCAGGACGACAGGGCCCAGGCAGCCCCAGCATTTT	CARTTGPRQPQHF
TRBJ2-2	TRBV4-1	-	20	-	TGCGCCAGCAGCTATCGACCGGGACGCGGGATACAAAAGAACACCGGGGAGCTGTTTTTT	CASSYRPGRGIQKNTGELFF